The next 16 T cell receptor beta chains were all read from a single sample in a study of blood T cell repertoires in COVID-19. Libraries were prepared by immunoSEQ multiplex PCR; TCRdb keeps only in-frame clonotypes and omits some of them. Among 140,000 or so clones listed, about 86% were seen once. Input material: peripheral blood. The receptor source for this set is a woman between 45 and 65 years old with active or convalescent COVID-19.

This chain links TRBV30 with TRBJ1-2, with D possibly matching TRBD1 (6 bases). Germline V lookup: CDR1 GTSNPN, CDR2 SVGIG (reference sequence). CDR3 length: 13 amino acids. The ends were cut back, 4 bases at V and 0 bases at J, with 9 bases in the middle. CDR3 DNA sequence: TGTGCCTGGATCGCAGGGGCTAACTATGGCTACACCTTC. This encodes CAWIAGANYGYTF.

The CDR3 here is CASSLGLWDRGREQYF. The CDR3 DNA reads TGCGCCAGCAGCTTGGGCCTTTGGGACAGGGGGCGAGAGCAGTACTTC. The chain recombines TRBV5-1 with TRBJ2-7, with 12 nucleotides matching TRBD1. The V gene end was trimmed by 0 bases and the J gene end by 7 bases; junction bases not matched to a gene: 8. CDR1 is SGHRS, CDR2 YFSETQ, per germline. CDR3 length equals 16 residues.

The chain employs TRBV6-1 and TRBJ1-4; D call uncertain. The ends were cut back, 3 bases at V and 8 bases at J, with 13 bases in the middle. Germline V gene data show CDR1 as MNHNS and CDR2 as SASEGT. The CDR3 sequence is 14 residues long. The CDR3 here is CASSDYGIVEKLFF. CDR3 bases: TGTGCCAGCAGTGATTACGGGATCGTGGAAAAACTGTTTTTT.

This chain links TRBV29-1 with TRBJ2-3; TRBD2 agrees at 8 bases. The germline gives CDR1 SQVTM, CDR2 ANQGSEA. The CDR3 covers 16 residues. The V and J ends lost 1 base and 5 bases, in that order; junction bases with no gene match: 11. CDR3 sequence reads: CSVEGTSMGLEDTQYF. The CDR3 bases are TGCAGCGTTGAAGGGACTAGCATGGGGTTGGAAGATACGCAGTATTTT.

V gene TRBV6-5 combines with J gene TRBJ2-1; TRBD1 agrees at 8 bases. The length of the CDR3 is 11 residues. Germline V gene data show CDR1 as MNHEY and CDR2 as SVGAGI. Unmatched junction bases numbered 7, after V lost 6 bases and J lost 15 bases. The CDR3 reads CASSFGQGWFF. CDR3 nucleotide sequence: TGTGCCAGCAGCTTTGGACAGGGTTGGTTCTTC.

The chain joins TRBV7-9 to TRBJ1-2; tentative D call: TRBD1 (6 bases). V dropped 0 bases and J dropped 8 bases, with 16 bases sitting between them. Germline V gene data show CDR1 as SEHNR and CDR2 as FQNEAQ (reference sequence). CDR3 length: 15 amino acids. In DNA form, the CDR3 reads TGTGCCAGCAGCTTAGCGGTGGGGGCCCCTGTGGGCTACACCTTC. Translating gives CASSLAVGAPVGYTF.

This chain joins TRBV7-8 and TRBJ2-3; D ambiguous. Germline CDR1 and CDR2: SGHVS and FQNEAQ. The CDR3 totals 14 residues. The ends were cut back, 7 bases at V and 1 base at J, with 12 bases in the middle. CDR3 DNA sequence: TGTGCCAGCAATATGGAAGAGGGCACAGATACGCAGTATTTT. Amino acids: CASNMEEGTDTQYF.

This rearrangement joins TRBV6-5 to TRBJ1-5; 7 bases align to TRBD1. This CDR3 has 15 amino acids. J lost 6 bases, V lost 6 bases, and 11 bases had no gene match. Germline V gene data show CDR1 as MNHEY and CDR2 as SVGAGI. The CDR3 region has the DNA TGTGCCAGCAGGTCCGACAGGGTAGAGGGTCAGCCCCAGCATTTT. This sequence encodes CASRSDRVEGQPQHF.

This clone was detected once. This chain connects TRBV7-3 to TRBJ2-3; 7 nucleotides line up with TRBD1. The CDR3 consists of 15 residues. With V trimmed by 5 bases and J by 5 bases, 10 bases remained unmatched. Looked up from germline, CDR1 is SGHTA and CDR2 is FQGTGA. CDR3 protein: CASSTQGQLGDTQYF. As DNA, the CDR3 is TGTGCCAGCAGCACACAGGGGCAGTTGGGAGATACGCAGTATTTT. Supplemented by reference TRBV7-3 and TRBJ2-3, the full variable domain reads GAGVSQTPSNKVTEKGKYVELRCDPISGHTALYWYRQSLGQGPEFLIYFQGTGAADDSGLPNDRFFAVRPEGSVSTLKIQRTERGDSAVYLCASSTQGQLGDTQYFGPGTRLTVL.

This clone was picked up a small number of times. The V and J genes are TRBV5-6 and TRBJ1-3; D is undetermined. This CDR3 is built from 15 residues. Between the trimmed V and J ends, which lost 0 bases and 0 bases, there was a span of 7 bases. CDR1 and CDR2 from the germline V gene are SGHDT and YYEEEE. The CDR3 DNA is TGTGCCAGCAGCTTGGCGGCGGTCTCTGGAAACACCATATATTTT. This sequence encodes CASSLAAVSGNTIYF.

This clone was detected only once. This chain uses TRBV5-1 with TRBJ2-7, with TRBD1 matching over 9 bases. The J segment lost 5 bases and the V segment lost 4 bases, leaving 4 bases of the junction unmatched. Germline V gene data show CDR1 as SGHRS and CDR2 as YFSETQ. The CDR3 spans 13 residues. CDR3 residues: CASSGTGNHEQYF. The CDR3 DNA follows: TGCGCCAGCAGCGGGACAGGGAACCACGAGCAGTACTTC.

The chain combines TRBV19 with TRBJ2-1, with 8 bases identical to TRBD2. In germline, CDR1 is LNHDA, CDR2 SQIVND (reference sequence). Trimming took 5 bases from V and 8 from J; bases not matched to a gene: 5. The CDR3 extends over 13 amino acids. Here the CDR3 reads CASSVSGGYEQFF. As DNA, the CDR3 is TGTGCCAGTAGTGTAAGCGGGGGCTATGAGCAGTTCTTC.

The chain combines TRBV27 with TRBJ2-7; D is possibly TRBD2 (5 bases). This CDR3 spans 15 amino acids. V was clipped by 5 bases and J by 5 bases, with 19 bases between them. Germline V lookup: CDR1 MNHEY, CDR2 SMNVEV (reference sequence). CDR3 sequence (DNA): TGTGCCAGCAGTCGTCCAGGCTCGGGGTTTGACGAGCAGTACTTC. Amino acid sequence: CASSRPGSGFDEQYF.

The chain links TRBV7-9 to TRBJ2-3; a possible D gene is TRBD1 (7 bases). The germline CDR1 and CDR2 sequences are SEHNR and FQNEAQ (reference sequence). The germline V and J ends were trimmed by 3 bases and 1 base, with 17 bases remaining between them. The CDR3 contains 17 residues. CDR3 sequence: CASSLSGGGWGTDTQYF. The CDR3 DNA reads TGTGCCAGCAGCTTGTCAGGAGGGGGCTGGGGCACAGATACGCAGTATTTT.

This chain connects TRBV7-3 to TRBJ2-1; D is perhaps TRBD2 (5 bases). Germline assignment: CDR1 SGHTA and CDR2 FQGTGA. This CDR3 is built from 15 residues. V lost 6 bases, J lost 0 bases, and 12 bases lay in between. The CDR3 DNA follows: TGTGCCAGCAGTCGTACCGGGGACTCCTACAATGAGCAGTTCTTC. Its protein product is CASSRTGDSYNEQFF.

J is TRBJ1-2 and V is TRBV5-6; D ambiguous. The CDR3 length is 13 residues. V was cut by 1 base and J by 4 bases, with 8 bases left in between. Per germline, CDR1 SGHDT and CDR2 YYEEEE. The CDR3 DNA is TGTGCCAGCAGCTTGTCACAGATCTATGGCTACACCTTC. The encoded protein is CASSLSQIYGYTF. Drawing the rest from reference TRBV5-6 and TRBJ1-2, the complete variable domain is DAGVTQSPTHLIKTRGQQVTLRCSPKSGHDTVSWYQQALGQGPQFIFQYYEEEERQRGNFPDRFSGHQFPNYSSELNVNALLLGDSALYLCASSLSQIYGYTFGSGTRLTVV.